This T cell receptor beta chain was observed in a study of blood T cells in healthy people across ages. Each donor had approximately 10 milliliters of peripheral blood drawn. Primed by a sample-barcoded 5' primer and a J-beta primer mix, a second PCR proceeded for about 7 to 11 cycles. A single record per CDR3 protein comes from TCRdb applying MiXCR to the 5' RACE reads. The table has about a million distinct CDR3 sequences, just over 50% seen once. Germline V gene lookup returns CDR1 SQVTM and CDR2 ANQGSEA. This CDR3 is built from 19 residues. Regarding this clonotype: An end of the junction differs from the germline gene, which may be a read error.

This clonotype was obtained from a woman aged 55-70 years in good health. Specimen: blood. The chain joins TRBV29-1 to TRBJ2-3; 12 bases are a match to TRBD2. For the CDR3, the DNA is TGCAGCGCCTTACACCATATACTACTAGCGGGAGGTTTTAGTAATACGCGGTATTTT. Encoded protein: CSALHHILLAGGFSNTRYF.